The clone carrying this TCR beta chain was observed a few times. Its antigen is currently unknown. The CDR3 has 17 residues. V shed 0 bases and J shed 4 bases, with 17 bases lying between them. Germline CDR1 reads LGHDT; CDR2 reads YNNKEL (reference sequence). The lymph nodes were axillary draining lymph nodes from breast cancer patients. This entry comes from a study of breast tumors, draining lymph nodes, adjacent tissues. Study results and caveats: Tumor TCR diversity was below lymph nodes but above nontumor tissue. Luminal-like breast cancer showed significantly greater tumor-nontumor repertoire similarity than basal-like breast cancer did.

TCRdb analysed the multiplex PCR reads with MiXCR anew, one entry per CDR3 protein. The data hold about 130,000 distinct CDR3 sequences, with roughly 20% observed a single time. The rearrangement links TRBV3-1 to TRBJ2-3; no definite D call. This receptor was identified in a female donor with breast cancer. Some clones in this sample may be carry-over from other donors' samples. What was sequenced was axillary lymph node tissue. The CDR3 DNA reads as TGTGCCAGCAGCCAAGATGCCAGGATCACGGGCCCAGATACGCAGTATTTT. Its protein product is CASSQDARITGPDTQYF.